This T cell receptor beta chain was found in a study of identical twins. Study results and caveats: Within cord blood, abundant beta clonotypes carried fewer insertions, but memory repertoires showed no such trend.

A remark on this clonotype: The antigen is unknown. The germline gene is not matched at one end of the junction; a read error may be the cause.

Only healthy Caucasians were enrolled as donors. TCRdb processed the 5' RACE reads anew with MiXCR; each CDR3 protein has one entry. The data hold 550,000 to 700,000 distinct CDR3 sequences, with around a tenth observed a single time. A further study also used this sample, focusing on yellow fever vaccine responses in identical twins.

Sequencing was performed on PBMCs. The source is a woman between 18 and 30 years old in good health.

The CDR3 protein is CASSLAQGEGPYVVVF. CDR3 sequence (DNA): TGCGCCAGCAGCTTGGCCCAAGGGGAGGGGCCCTACGTGGTTGTCTTC. The V and J genes are TRBV5-1 and TRBJ2-1; TRBD2 matches at 7 bases. Germline lookup yields CDR1 SGHRS and CDR2 YFSETQ. This CDR3 comprises 16 residues.